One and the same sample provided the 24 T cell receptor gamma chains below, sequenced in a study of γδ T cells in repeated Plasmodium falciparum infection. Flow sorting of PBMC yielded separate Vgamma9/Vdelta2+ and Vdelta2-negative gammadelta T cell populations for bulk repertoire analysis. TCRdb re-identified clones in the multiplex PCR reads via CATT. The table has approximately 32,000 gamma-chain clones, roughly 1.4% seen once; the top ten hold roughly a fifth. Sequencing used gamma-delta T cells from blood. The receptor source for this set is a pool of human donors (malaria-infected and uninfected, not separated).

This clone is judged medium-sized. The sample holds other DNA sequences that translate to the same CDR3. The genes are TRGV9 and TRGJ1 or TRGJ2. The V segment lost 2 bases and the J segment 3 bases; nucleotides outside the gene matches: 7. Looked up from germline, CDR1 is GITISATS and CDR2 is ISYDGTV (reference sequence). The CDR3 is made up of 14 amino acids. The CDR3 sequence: CALWEDSRYYKKLF. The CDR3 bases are TGTGCCTTGTGGGAGGATTCACGTTATTATAAGAAACTCTTT.

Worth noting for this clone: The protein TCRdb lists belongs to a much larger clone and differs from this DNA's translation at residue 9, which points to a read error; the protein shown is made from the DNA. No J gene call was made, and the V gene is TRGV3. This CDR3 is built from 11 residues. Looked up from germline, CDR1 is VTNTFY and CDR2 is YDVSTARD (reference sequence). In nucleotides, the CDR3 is TGTGCCACCTGGGACAGGCGTTTGGAACTCTTT. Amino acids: CATWDRRLELF.

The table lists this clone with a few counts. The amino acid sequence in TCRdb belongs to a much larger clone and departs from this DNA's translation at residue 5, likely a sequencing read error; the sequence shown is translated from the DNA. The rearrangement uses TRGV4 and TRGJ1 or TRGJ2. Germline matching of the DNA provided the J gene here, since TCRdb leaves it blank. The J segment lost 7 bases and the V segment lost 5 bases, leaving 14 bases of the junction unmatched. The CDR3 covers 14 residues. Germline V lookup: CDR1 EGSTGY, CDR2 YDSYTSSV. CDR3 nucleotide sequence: TGTGCCACCTGGGGTTTCTTTGAGGGCTATAAGAAACTCTTT. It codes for CATWGFFEGYKKLF.

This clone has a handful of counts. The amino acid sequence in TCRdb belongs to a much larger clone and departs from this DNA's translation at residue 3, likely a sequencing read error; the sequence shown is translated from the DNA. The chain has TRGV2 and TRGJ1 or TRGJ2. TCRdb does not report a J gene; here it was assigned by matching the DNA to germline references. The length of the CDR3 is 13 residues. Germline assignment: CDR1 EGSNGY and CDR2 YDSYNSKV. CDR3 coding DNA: TGTGCCTCCTGGGACCCCCCGGGATATAAGAAACTCTTT. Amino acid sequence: CASWDPPGYKKLF.

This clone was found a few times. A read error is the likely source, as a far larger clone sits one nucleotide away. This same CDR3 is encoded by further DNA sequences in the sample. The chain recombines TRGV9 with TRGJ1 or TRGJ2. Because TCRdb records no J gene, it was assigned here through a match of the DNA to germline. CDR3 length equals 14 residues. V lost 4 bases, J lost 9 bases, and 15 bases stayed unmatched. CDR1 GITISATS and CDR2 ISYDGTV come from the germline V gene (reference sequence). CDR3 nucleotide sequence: TGTGCCTTGTGGGAAGTGCAGAGGGGGCCTAAGAAACTCTTT. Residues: CALWEVQRGPKKLF.

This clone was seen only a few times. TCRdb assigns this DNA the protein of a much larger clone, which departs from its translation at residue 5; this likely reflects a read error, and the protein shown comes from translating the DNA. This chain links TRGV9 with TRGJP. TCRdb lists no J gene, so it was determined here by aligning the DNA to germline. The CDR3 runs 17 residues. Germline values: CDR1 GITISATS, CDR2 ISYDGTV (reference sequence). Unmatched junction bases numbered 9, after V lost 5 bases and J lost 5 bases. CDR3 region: CALWGVKEELGKKIKVF. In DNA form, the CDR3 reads TGTGCCTTGTGGGGGGTTAAGGAAGAGTTGGGCAAAAAAATCAAGGTATTT.

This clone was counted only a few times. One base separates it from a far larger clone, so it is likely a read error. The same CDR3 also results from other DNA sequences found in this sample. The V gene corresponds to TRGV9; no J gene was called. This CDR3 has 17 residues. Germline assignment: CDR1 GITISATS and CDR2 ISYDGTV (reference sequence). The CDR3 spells CALWEVKAKLGKKIKVF. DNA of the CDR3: TGTGCCTTGTGGGAGGTGAAGGCCAAGTTGGGCAAAAAAATCAAAGTATTT.

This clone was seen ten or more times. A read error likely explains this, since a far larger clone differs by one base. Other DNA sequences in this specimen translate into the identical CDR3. CDR3 loop: CALWEVGRGKGKKLF. The CDR3 DNA sequence: TGTGCCTTGTGGGAGGTAGGAAGAGGGAAGGGCAAGAAACTCTTT. This chain connects TRGV9 to TRGJ1 or TRGJ2. As TCRdb names no J gene, one was assigned here on the basis of a DNA match to germline. Unmatched junction bases numbered 16, after V lost 1 base and J lost 10 bases. This CDR3 spans 15 amino acids. Germline CDR1 reads GITISATS; CDR2 reads ISYDGTV (reference sequence).

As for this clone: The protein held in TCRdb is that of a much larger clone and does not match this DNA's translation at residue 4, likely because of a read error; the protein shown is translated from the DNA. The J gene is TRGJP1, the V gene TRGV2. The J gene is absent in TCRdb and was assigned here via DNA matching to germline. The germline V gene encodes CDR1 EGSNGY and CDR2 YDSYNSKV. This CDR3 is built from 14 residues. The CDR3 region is CATRDGHPGWFKIF. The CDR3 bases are TGTGCCACCCGGGACGGGCACCCTGGTTGGTTCAAGATATTT.

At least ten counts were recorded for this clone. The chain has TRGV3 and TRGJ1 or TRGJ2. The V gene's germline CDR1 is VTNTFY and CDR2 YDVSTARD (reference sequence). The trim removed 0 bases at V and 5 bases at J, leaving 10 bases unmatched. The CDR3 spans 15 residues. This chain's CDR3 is CATWDRLWINYKKLF. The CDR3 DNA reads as TGTGCCACCTGGGACAGGCTTTGGATTAATTATAAGAAACTCTTT.

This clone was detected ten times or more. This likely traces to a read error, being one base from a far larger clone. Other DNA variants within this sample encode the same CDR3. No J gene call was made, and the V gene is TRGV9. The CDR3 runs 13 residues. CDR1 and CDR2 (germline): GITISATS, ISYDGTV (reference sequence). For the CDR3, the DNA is TGTGCCTTGTGGGAGGTGTACCCGATTAAGAAGCTCTTT. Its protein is CALWEVYPIKKLF.

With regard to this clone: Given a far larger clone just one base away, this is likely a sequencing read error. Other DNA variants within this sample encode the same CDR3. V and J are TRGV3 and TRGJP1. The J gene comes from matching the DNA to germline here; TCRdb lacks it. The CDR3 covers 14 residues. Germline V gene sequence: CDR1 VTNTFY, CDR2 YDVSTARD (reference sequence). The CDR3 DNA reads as TGCGCCACCTGGGACTGGCGGGGTGGTTGGTTCAAGATATTT. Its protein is CATWDWRGGWFKIF.

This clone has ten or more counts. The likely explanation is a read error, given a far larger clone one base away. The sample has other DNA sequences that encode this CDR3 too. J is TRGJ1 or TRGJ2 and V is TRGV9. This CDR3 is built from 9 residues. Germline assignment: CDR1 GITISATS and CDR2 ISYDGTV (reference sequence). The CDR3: CALEREKLF. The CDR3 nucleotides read TGTGCATTGGAACGGGAGAAACTCTTT.

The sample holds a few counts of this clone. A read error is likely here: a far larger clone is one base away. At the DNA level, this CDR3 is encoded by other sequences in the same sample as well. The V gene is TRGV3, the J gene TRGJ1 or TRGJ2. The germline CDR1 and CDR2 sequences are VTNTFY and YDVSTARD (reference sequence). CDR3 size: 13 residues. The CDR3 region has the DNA TGTGCCACCTGGGACAGGCCAGAATATAAGAAGCTCTTT. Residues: CATWDRPEYKKLF.

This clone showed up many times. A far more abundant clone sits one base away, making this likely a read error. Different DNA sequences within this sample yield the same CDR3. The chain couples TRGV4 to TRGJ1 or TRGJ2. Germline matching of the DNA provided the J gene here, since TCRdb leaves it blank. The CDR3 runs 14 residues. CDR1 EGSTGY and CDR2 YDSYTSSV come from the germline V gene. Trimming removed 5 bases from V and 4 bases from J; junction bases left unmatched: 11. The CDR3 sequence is CATWATKKYYKKLF. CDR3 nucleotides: TGTGCCACCTGGGCCACCAAGAAGTATTATAAGAAACTCTTT.

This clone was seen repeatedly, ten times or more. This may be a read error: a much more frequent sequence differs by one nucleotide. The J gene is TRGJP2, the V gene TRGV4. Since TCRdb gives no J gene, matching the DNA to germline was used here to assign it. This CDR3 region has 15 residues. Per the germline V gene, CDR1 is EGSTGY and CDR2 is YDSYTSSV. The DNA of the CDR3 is TGTACCACCTGGGTACCACATAGTAGTGATTGGATCAAGACGTTT. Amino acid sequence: CTTWVPHSSDWIKTF.

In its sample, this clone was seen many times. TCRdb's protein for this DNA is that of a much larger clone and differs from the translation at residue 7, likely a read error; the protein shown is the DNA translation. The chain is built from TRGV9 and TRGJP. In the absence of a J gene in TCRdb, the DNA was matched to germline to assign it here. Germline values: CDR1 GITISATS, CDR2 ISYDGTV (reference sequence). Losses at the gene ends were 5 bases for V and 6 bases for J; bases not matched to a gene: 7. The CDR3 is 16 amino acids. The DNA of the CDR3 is TGTGCCTTGTGGGCTCCTCGAGAGTTGGGCAAAAAAATCAAGGTATTT. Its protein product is CALWAPRELGKKIKVF.

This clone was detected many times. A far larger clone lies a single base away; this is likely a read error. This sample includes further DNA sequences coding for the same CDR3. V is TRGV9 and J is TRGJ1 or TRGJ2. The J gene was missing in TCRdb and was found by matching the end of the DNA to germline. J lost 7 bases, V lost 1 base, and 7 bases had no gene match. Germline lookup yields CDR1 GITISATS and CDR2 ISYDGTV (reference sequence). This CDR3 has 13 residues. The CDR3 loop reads CALWEVPKYKKLF. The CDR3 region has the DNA TGTGCCTTGTGGGAGGTACCAAAATATAAGAAACTCTTT.

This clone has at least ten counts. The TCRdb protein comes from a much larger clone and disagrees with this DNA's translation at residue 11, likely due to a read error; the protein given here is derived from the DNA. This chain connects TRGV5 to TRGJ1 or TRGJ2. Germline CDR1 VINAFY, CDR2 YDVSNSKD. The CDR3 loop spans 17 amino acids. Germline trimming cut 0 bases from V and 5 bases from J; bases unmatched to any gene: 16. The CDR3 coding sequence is TGTGCCACCTGGGACAGGCCGGGGGTCGAATGTCATTATAAGAAACTCTTT. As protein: CATWDRPGVECHYKKLF.

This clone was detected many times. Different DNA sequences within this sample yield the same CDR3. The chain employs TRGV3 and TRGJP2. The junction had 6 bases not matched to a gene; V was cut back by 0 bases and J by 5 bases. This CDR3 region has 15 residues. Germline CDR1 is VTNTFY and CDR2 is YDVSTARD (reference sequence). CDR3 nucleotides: TGTGCCACCTGGGACAGGCCGGGGAGTGATTGGATCAAGACGTTT. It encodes CATWDRPGSDWIKTF.

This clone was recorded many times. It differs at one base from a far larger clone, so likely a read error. For the CDR3, the DNA is TGTGCCTTGTGGGGGGCCGTCCGGTATAAGAAACTCTTT. It encodes CALWGAVRYKKLF. V usage is TRGV9 and J usage is TRGJ1 or TRGJ2. The ends lost 5 bases at V and 7 bases at J; junction bases unmatched: 11. CDR3 size: 13 residues. CDR1 GITISATS and CDR2 ISYDGTV come from the germline V gene (reference sequence).

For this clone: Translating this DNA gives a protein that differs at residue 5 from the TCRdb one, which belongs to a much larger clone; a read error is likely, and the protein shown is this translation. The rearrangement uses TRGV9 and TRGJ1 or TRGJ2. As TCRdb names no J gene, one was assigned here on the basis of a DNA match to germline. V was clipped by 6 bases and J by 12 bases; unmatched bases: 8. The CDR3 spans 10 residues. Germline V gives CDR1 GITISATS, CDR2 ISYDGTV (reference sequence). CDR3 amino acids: CALWKPRKLF. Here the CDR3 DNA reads TGTGCCTTGTGGAAGCCCAGGAAACTCTTT.

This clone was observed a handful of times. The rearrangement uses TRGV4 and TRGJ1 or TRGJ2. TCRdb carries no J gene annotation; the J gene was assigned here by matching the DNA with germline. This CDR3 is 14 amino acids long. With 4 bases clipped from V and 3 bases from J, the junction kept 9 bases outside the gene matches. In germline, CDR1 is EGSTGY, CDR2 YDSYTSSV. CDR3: CATWEMGSYYKKLF. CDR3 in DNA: TGTGCCACCTGGGAGATGGGGAGTTATTATAAGAAACTCTTT.

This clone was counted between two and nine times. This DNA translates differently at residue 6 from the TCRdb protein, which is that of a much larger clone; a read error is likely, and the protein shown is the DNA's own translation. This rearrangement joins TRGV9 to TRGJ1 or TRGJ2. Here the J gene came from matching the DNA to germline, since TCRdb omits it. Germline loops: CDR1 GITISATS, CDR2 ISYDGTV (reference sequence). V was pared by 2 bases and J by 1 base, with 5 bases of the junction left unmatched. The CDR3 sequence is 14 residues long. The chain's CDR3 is CALWEEANYYKKLF. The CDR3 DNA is TGTGCCTTGTGGGAGGAAGCCAATTATTATAAGAAACTCTTT.